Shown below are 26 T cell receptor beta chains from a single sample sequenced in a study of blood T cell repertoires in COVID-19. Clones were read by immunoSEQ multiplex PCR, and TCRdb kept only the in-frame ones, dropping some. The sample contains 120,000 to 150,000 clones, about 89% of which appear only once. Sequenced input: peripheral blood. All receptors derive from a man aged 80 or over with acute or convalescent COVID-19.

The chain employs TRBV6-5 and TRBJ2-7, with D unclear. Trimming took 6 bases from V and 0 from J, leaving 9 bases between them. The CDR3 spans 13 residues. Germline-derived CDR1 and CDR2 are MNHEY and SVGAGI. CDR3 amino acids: CASRFRSSYEQYF. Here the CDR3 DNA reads TGTGCCAGCAGATTTAGGAGCTCCTACGAGCAGTACTTC.

CDR3 nucleotides: TGTGCCAGCAGTTTCGACTTACTCGCAGATACGCAGTATTTT. This sequence encodes CASSFDLLADTQYF. This chain connects TRBV28 to TRBJ2-3; D gene uncertain. The germline V gene encodes CDR1 MDHEN and CDR2 SYDVKM. This CDR3 has 14 amino acids. Trimming removed 3 bases from V and 4 bases from J, with 11 bases in between.

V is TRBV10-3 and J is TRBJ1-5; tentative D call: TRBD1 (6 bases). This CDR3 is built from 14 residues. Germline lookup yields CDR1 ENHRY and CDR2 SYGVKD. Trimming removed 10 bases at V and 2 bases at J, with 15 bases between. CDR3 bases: TGTGCCAGTACAGGGATGGAGGGCAATCAGCCCCAGCATTTT. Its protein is CASTGMEGNQPQHF.

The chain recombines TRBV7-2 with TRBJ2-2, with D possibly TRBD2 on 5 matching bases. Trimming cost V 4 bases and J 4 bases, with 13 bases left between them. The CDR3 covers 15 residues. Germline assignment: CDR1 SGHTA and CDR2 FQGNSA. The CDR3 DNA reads TGTGCCAGCAGCTATAGAGGGCAAGGCACCGGGGAGCTGTTTTTT. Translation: CASSYRGQGTGELFF.

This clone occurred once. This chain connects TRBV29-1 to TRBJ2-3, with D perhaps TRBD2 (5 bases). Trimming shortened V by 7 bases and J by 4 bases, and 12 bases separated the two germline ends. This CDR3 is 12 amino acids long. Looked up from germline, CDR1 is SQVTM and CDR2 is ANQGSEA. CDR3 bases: TGCAGCGAAGTCGGGGTTGCAGATACGCAGTATTTT. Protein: CSEVGVADTQYF.

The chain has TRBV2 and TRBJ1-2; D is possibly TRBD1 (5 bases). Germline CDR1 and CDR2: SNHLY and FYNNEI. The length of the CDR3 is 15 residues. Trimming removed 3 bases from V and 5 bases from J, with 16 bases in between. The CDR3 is CASSEQGKALYGYTF. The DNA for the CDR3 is TGTGCCAGCAGTGAGCAGGGAAAAGCCTTATATGGCTACACCTTC. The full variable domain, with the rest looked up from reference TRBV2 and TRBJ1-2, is EPEVTQTPSHQVTQMGQEVILRCVPISNHLYFYWYRQILGQKVEFLVSFYNNEISEKSEIFDDQFSVERPDGSNFTLKIRSTKLEDSAMYFCASSEQGKALYGYTFGSGTRLTVV.

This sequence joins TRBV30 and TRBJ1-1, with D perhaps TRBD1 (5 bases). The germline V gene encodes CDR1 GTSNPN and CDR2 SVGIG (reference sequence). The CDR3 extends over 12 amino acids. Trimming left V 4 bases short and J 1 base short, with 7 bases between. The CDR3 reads CAWKTANTEAFF. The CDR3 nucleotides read TGTGCCTGGAAGACAGCGAACACTGAAGCTTTCTTT.

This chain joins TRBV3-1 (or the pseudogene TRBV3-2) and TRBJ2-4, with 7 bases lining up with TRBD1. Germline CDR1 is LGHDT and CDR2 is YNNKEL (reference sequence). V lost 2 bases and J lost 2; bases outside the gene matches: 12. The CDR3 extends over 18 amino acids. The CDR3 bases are TGTGCCAGCAGCCAAAAAGCCGGGACAGTATCCTCCAAAAACATTCAGTACTTC. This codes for CASSQKAGTVSSKNIQYF.

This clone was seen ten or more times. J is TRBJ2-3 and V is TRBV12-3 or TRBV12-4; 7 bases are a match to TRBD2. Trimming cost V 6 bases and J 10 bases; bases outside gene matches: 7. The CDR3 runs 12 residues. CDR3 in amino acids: CASRGTREAQYF. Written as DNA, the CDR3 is TGTGCCAGCAGAGGGACCCGGGAGGCGCAGTATTTT.

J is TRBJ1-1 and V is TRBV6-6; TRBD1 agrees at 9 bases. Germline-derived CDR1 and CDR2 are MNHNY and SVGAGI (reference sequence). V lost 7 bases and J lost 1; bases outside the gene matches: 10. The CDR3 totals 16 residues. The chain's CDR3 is CASNQPPGQGNTEAFF. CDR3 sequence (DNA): TGTGCCAGCAACCAGCCTCCGGGACAGGGGAACACTGAAGCTTTCTTT.

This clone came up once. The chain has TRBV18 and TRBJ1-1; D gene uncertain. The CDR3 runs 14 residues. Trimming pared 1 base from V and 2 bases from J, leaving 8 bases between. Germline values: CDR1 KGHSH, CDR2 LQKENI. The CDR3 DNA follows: TGTGCCAGCTCACCACTAGAGAGTAACACTGAAGCTTTCTTT. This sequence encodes CASSPLESNTEAFF.

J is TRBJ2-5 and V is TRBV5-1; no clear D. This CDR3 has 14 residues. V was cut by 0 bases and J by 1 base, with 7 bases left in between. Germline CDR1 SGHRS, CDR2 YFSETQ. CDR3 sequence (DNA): TGCGCCAGCAGCTTGGTGGCCAGCCAAGAGACCCAGTACTTC. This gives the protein CASSLVASQETQYF.

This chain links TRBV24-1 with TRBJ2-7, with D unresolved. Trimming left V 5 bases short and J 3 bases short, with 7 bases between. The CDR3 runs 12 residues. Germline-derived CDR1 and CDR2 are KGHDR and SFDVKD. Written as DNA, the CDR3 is TGTGCCACCAGTGGAGCCAACTACGAGCAGTACTTC. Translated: CATSGANYEQYF.

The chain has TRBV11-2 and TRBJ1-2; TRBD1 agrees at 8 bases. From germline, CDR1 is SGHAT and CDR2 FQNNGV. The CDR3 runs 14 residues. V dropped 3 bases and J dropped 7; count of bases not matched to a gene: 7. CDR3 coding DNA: TGTGCCAGCAGCTTGGAACAGGGGGTAGGTGGCTACACCTTC. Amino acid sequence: CASSLEQGVGGYTF.

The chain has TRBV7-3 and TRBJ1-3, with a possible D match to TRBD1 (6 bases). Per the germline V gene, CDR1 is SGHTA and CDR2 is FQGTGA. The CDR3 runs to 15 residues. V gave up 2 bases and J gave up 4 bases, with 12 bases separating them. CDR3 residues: CASSLYSGAGNTIYF. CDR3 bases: TGTGCCAGCAGCTTATATTCAGGGGCGGGAAACACCATATATTTT. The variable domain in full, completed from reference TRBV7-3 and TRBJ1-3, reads GAGVSQTPSNKVTEKGKYVELRCDPISGHTALYWYRQSLGQGPEFLIYFQGTGAADDSGLPNDRFFAVRPEGSVSTLKIQRTERGDSAVYLCASSLYSGAGNTIYFGEGSWLTVV.

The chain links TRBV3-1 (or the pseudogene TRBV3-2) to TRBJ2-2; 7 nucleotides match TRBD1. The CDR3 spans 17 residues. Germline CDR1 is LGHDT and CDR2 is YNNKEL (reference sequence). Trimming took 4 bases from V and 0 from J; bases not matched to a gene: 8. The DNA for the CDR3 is TGTGCCAGCAGCCCCCTACCGACAGGGACGAACACCGGGGAGCTGTTTTTT. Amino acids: CASSPLPTGTNTGELFF.

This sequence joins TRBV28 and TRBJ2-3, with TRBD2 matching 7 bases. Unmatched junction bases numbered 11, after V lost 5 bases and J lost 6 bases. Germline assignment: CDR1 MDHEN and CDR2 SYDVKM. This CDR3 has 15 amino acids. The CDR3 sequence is CASSLAGEGTDTQYF. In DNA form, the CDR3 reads TGTGCCAGCAGTCTTGCGGGAGAGGGAACGGATACGCAGTATTTT.

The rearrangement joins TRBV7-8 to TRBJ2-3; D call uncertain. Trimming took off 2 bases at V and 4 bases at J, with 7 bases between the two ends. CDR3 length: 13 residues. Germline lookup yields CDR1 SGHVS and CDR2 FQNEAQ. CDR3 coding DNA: TGTGCCAGCAGCTTAAATGAGGCAGATACGCAGTATTTT. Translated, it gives CASSLNEADTQYF.

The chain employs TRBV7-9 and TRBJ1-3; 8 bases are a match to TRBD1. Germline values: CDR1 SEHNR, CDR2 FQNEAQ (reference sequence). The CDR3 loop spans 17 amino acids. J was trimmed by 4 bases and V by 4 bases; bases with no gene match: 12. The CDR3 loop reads CASSSTEGTGAGNTIYF. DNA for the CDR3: TGTGCCAGCAGCTCAACCGAGGGGACAGGCGCCGGAAACACCATATATTTT.

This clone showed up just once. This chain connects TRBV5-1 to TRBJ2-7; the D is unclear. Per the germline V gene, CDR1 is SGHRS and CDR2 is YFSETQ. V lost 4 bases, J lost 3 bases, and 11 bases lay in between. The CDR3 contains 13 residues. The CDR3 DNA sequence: TGCGCCAGCAGCCTGCCTAGTAACTACGAGCAGTACTTC. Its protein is CASSLPSNYEQYF.

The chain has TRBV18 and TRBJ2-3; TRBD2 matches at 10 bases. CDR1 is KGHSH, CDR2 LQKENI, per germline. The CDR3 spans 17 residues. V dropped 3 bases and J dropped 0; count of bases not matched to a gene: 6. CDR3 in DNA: TGTGCCAGCTCACCTCTTAGCGGGGGGACTAGCACAGATACGCAGTATTTT. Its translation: CASSPLSGGTSTDTQYF.

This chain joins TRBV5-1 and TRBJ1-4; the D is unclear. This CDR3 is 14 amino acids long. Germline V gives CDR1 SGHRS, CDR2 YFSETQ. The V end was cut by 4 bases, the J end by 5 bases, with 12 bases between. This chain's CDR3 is CASSPALENEKLFF. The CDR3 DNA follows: TGCGCCAGCAGCCCCGCCCTCGAGAATGAAAAACTGTTTTTT.

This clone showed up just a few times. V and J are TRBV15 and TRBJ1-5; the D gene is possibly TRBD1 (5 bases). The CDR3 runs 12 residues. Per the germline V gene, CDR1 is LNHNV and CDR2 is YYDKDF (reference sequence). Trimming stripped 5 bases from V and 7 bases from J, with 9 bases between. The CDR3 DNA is TGTGCCACCAGCGAACAGGAGCAGCCCCAGCATTTT. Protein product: CATSEQEQPQHF. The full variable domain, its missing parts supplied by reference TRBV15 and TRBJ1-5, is DAMVIQNPRYQVTQFGKPVTLSCSQTLNHNVMYWYQQKSSQAPKLLFHYYDKDFNNEADTPDNFQSRRPNTSFCFLDIRSPGLGDTAMYLCATSEQEQPQHFGDGTRLSIL.

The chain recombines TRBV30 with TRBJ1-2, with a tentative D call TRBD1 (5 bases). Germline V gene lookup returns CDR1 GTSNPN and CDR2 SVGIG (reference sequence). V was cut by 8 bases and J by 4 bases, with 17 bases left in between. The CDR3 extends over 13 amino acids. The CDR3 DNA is TGTGCCCGAGGGGAGGGCGGGCCCTATGGCTACACCTTC. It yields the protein CARGEGGPYGYTF.

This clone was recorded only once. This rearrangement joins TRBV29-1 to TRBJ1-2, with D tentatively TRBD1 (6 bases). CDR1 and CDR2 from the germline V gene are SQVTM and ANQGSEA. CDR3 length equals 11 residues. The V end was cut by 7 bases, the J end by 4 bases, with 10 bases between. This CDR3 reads CSAGQSYGYTF. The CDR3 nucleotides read TGCAGCGCCGGACAGTCCTATGGCTACACCTTC. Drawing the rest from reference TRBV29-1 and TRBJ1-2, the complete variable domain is SAVISQKPSRDICQRGTSLTIQCQVDSQVTMMFWYRQQPGQSLTLIATANQGSEATYESGFVIDKFPISRPNLTFSTLTVSNMSPEDSSIYLCSAGQSYGYTFGSGTRLTVV.

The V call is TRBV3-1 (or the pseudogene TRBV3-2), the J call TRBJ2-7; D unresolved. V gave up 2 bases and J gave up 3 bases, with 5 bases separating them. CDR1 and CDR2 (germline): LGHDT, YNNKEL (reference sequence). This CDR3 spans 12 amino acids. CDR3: CASSQSGYEQYF. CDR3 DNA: TGTGCCAGCAGCCAATCCGGCTACGAGCAGTACTTC.